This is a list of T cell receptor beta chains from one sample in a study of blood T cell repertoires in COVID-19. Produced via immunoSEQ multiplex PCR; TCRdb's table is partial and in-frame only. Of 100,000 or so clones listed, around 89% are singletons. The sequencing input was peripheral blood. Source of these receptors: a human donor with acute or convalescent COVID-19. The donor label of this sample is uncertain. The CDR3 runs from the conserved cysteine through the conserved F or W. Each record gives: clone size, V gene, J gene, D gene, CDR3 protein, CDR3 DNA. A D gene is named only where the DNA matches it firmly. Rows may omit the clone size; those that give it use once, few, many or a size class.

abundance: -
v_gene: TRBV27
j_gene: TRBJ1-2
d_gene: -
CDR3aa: CASSFLEGYTF
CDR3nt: TGTGCCAGCAGTTTTCTGGAGGGCTACACCTTC

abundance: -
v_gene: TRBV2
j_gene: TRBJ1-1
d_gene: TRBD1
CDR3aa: CASSERAGGVGTEAFF
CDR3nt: TGTGCCAGCAGTGAAAGGGCAGGGGGCGTGGGCACTGAAGCTTTCTTT

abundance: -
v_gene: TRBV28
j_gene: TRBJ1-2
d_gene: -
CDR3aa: CASSLNAGVYGYTF
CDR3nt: TGTGCCAGCAGTTTAAATGCGGGGGTCTATGGCTACACCTTC

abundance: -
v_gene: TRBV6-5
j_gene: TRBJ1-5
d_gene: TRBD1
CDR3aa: CASSYSWTGSGQPQHF
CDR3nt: TGTGCCAGCAGTTACTCCTGGACAGGGTCAGGTCAGCCCCAGCATTTT

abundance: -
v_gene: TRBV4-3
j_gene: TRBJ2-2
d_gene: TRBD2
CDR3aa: CASSQDLSGGGTGELFF
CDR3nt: TGCGCCAGCAGCCAAGACTTGAGCGGGGGGGGCACCGGGGAGCTGTTTTTT

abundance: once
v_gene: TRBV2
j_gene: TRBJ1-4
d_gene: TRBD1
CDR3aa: CASSAQGAEEKLFF
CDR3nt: TGTGCCAGCAGCGCTCAGGGGGCCGAAGAAAAACTGTTTTTT

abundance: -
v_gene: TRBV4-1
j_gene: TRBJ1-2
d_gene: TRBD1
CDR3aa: CASSQDRQGVMGYTF
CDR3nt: TGCGCCAGCAGCCAAGATAGGCAGGGGGTGATGGGCTACACCTTC

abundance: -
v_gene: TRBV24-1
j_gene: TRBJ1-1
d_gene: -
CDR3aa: CATSGYYRDKNTEAFF
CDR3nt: TGTGCCACCAGTGGGTACTACAGGGATAAGAACACTGAAGCTTTCTTT

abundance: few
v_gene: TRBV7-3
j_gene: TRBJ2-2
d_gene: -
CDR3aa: CASSLTGGWDTGELFF
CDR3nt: TGTGCCAGCAGCTTAACAGGCGGTTGGGACACCGGGGAGCTGTTTTTT

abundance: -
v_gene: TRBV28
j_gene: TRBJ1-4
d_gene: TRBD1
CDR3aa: CASSQDRGQVKLFF
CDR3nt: TGTGCCAGCAGCCAGGACAGGGGGCAGGTAAAACTGTTTTTT

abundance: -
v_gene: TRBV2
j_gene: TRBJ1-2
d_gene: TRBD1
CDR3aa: CASSDPGQGNYGYTF
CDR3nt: TGTGCCAGCAGTGACCCGGGACAGGGGAACTATGGCTACACCTTC

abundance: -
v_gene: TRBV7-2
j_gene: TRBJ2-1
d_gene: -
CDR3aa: CASSLDTQAYNEQFF
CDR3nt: TGTGCCAGCAGCTTAGATACTCAGGCATACAATGAGCAGTTCTTC

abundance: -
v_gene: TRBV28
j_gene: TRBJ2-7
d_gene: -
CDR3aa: CASTTPKGWGSYEQYF
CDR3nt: TGTGCCAGCACCACGCCCAAGGGGTGGGGCTCCTACGAGCAGTACTTC

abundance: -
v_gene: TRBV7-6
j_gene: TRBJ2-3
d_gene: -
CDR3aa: CASSSLGGRTQYF
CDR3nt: TGTGCCAGCAGCTCCCTAGGAGGTCGGACGCAGTATTTT

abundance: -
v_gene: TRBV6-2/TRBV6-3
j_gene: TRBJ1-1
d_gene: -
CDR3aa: CASSRDLRPMNTEAFF
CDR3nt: TGTGCCAGCAGTCGGGATCTTCGGCCAATGAACACTGAAGCTTTCTTT